The 20 T cell receptor beta chains reported below all come from one sample, sequenced in a study of spatial heterogeneity in lung cancer. Described time point: sample taken at primary tumor resection. MiXCR was run by TCRdb on the 5' RACE reads, yielding one entry per CDR3 protein. The data show a few thousand distinct CDR3 sequences, roughly 3.8% seen once. Here the sequenced sample was normal lung tissue next to the tumor, taken at surgery. These receptors originate from a male donor with early-stage non-small cell lung cancer.

The sample holds many counts of this clonotype. V is TRBV4-1 and J is TRBJ2-5; tentative D call: TRBD2 (5 bases). The germline V and J ends were trimmed by 4 bases and 5 bases, with 23 bases remaining between them. Germline V gene sequence: CDR1 MGHRA, CDR2 YSYEKL. The CDR3 runs to 17 residues. CDR3 sequence: CASSPGVRGPVQETQYF. The CDR3 bases are TGCGCCAGCAGCCCCGGAGTACGAGGGCCTGTTCAGGAGACCCAGTACTTC.

This clonotype was counted at least ten times. The chain couples TRBV6-6 to TRBJ1-5, with D possibly matching TRBD1 (5 bases). CDR1 is MNHNY, CDR2 SVGAGI, per germline (reference sequence). V lost 2 bases to trimming and J lost 1 base, with 15 bases between them. This CDR3 has 17 amino acids. The CDR3 reads CASSYEWGDASNQPQHF. CDR3 in DNA: TGTGCCAGCAGTTACGAATGGGGGGACGCCAGCAATCAGCCCCAGCATTTT.

This clonotype was counted ten times or more. The rearrangement joins TRBV7-9 to TRBJ2-3; D may be TRBD2 (6 bases). The CDR3 sequence is 14 residues long. V was clipped by 5 bases and J by 4 bases, with 13 bases between them. Germline V gene sequence: CDR1 SEHNR, CDR2 FQNEAQ (reference sequence). The DNA of the CDR3 is TGTGCCAGCAGCGTAGGGGACTTCGCAGATACGCAGTATTTT. Encoded protein: CASSVGDFADTQYF.

Judged by abundance, this clonotype is medium-sized. The genes are TRBV5-1 and TRBJ2-7, with TRBD1 identical over 7 bases. The germline gives CDR1 SGHRS, CDR2 YFSETQ. The CDR3 has 14 residues. V was pared by 5 bases and J by 3 bases, with 8 bases of the junction left unmatched. The CDR3: CASREPDRSYEQYF. In nucleotides, the CDR3 is TGCGCCAGCAGGGAACCGGACAGGAGCTACGAGCAGTACTTC.

This clonotype showed up many times. This chain links TRBV29-1 with TRBJ1-2; D is possibly TRBD1 (5 bases). The CDR3 covers 15 residues. CDR1 is SQVTM, CDR2 ANQGSEA, per germline. V shed 0 bases and J shed 6 bases, with 17 bases lying between them. CDR3 sequence reads: CSVEDRSRVVDGYTF. The DNA for the CDR3 is TGCAGCGTTGAAGATAGGTCCAGGGTCGTCGATGGCTACACCTTC.

By frequency in the sample, this clonotype is medium-sized (0.01 to 0.1%). The V gene is TRBV4-1, the J gene TRBJ2-7, with TRBD2 matching 12 bases. J gave up 4 bases and V 0 bases, and 1 base lay outside the gene matches. The CDR3 is 15 residues long. Germline V lookup: CDR1 MGHRA, CDR2 YSYEKL. This CDR3 reads CASSQDTSGRYEQYF. The CDR3 nucleotides are TGCGCCAGCAGCCAAGATACTAGCGGGAGGTACGAGCAGTACTTC.

The chain employs TRBV7-2 and TRBJ2-3; D is possibly TRBD1 or TRBD2 (5 bases each). The CDR3 is 13 amino acids. V lost 11 bases and J 1 base, leaving 13 bases between the germline ends. Germline assignment: CDR1 SGHTA and CDR2 FQGNSA. CDR3 sequence: CAGMGDRTDTQYF. The CDR3 nucleotides are TGTGCCGGTATGGGGGACCGCACAGATACGCAGTATTTT.

This clonotype is deemed medium-sized (0.01 to 0.1%). The chain combines TRBV10-3 with TRBJ1-1; D not certain. CDR3 length equals 12 residues. The V gene lost 6 bases and the J gene lost 1 base, with 6 bases spanning the gap. From germline, CDR1 is ENHRY and CDR2 SYGVKD. The CDR3 nucleotides read TGTGCCATCAGCGGCTGGAACACTGAAGCTTTCTTT. Encoded protein: CAISGWNTEAFF.

The sample holds a few counts of this clonotype. This sequence joins TRBV20-1 and TRBJ2-4, with no clear D. The CDR3 contains 10 residues. The germline gives CDR1 DFQATT, CDR2 SNEGSKA (reference sequence). V was cut by 5 bases and J by 8 bases, with 7 bases left in between. The DNA of the CDR3 is TGCAGTGCTCGTGAGGACATTCAGTACTTC. Protein: CSAREDIQYF.

By frequency in the sample, this clonotype is medium-sized. This chain joins TRBV2 and TRBJ2-5, with no clear D. Trimming shortened V by 7 bases and J by 7 bases, and 16 bases separated the two germline ends. From germline, CDR1 is SNHLY and CDR2 FYNNEI. The length of the CDR3 is 13 residues. CDR3 region: CASTGTPRGTQYF. The CDR3 DNA is TGTGCCAGCACTGGCACCCCGAGAGGGACCCAGTACTTC. The whole variable domain, filled in from reference TRBV2 and TRBJ2-5, reads EPEVTQTPSHQVTQMGQEVILRCVPISNHLYFYWYRQILGQKVEFLVSFYNNEISEKSEIFDDQFSVERPDGSNFTLKIRSTKLEDSAMYFCASTGTPRGTQYFGPGTRLLVL.

This clonotype is labeled as medium-sized. This rearrangement joins TRBV20-1 to TRBJ2-7, with TRBD2 matching over 11 bases. The CDR3 is made up of 13 amino acids. V shed 6 bases, J shed 7 bases, and the junction held 8 bases outside the gene matches. Looked up from germline, CDR1 is DFQATT and CDR2 is SNEGSKA (reference sequence). The CDR3 coding sequence is TGCAGTGCCTTTTTTAGCGGGAGGGGTGAGCAGTACTTC. Its protein product is CSAFFSGRGEQYF.

This clonotype was seen many times. The chain combines TRBV10-2 with TRBJ1-1, with D possibly matching TRBD1 (6 bases). Trimming removed 0 bases at V and 4 bases at J, with 15 bases between. The CDR3 is 16 amino acids. CDR1 is WSHSY and CDR2 is SAAADI in the germline V gene. CDR3 coding DNA: TGCGCCAGCAGTGAGTCGCGGCCGGGGGCGGGCACTGAAGCTTTCTTT. Encoded protein: CASSESRPGAGTEAFF.

As to this clonotype: It may be a read error: a sequence one base away is much more abundant. The J gene is TRBJ1-2, the V gene TRBV2; D might be TRBD1 (6 bases). The V and J ends lost 2 bases and 2 bases respectively, with 9 bases between them. CDR3 length equals 14 residues. Germline V gene sequence: CDR1 SNHLY, CDR2 FYNNEI. The CDR3 nucleotides are TGTGCCAGCAGTGAATCCGGACAGAACTATGGCTACACCTTC. This sequence encodes CASSESGQNYGYTF.

In regard to this clonotype: A single base separates this from a much larger clone, so it may be a read error. CDR3 sequence reads: CASSAPGTDTQYF. The CDR3 coding sequence is TGTGCCAGCAGCGCCCCCGGCACAGATACGCAGTATTTT. The chain recombines TRBV9 with TRBJ2-3, with no clear D. The germline V and J ends were trimmed by 3 bases and 1 base, with 6 bases remaining between them. CDR1 and CDR2 (germline): SGDLS, YYNGEE. The CDR3 has 13 amino acids.

This clonotype has ten or more counts. The chain combines TRBV2 with TRBJ2-1; no clear D gene. The CDR3 length is 12 residues. CDR1 and CDR2 from the germline V gene are SNHLY and FYNNEI. The germline V and J ends were trimmed by 5 bases and 5 bases, with 7 bases remaining between them. The CDR3 bases are TGTGCCAGCAGTTACGCTCACAATGAGCAGTTCTTC. Translated: CASSYAHNEQFF.

This clonotype is medium-sized in the sample. This chain links TRBV6-5 with TRBJ2-1; 7 bases align to TRBD2. CDR1 is MNHEY, CDR2 SVGAGI, per germline. CDR3 size: 14 residues. V lost 6 bases to trimming and J lost 4 bases; unmatched junction nucleotides: 6. Written as DNA, the CDR3 is TGTGCCAGCAGGCGGGAGAGGCATTACAATGAGCAGTTCTTC. The encoded protein is CASRRERHYNEQFF.

This clonotype occurred many times. V usage is TRBV7-2 and J usage is TRBJ1-2; TRBD1 matches at 7 bases. J was trimmed by 8 bases and V by 3 bases; bases with no gene match: 9. Germline-derived CDR1 and CDR2 are SGHTA and FQGNSA. This CDR3 region has 14 residues. CDR3 coding DNA: TGTGCCAGCAGCTTTGGACAGGCCCTGGGAGGCTACACCTTC. Translation gives CASSFGQALGGYTF.

This clonotype was counted many times. The CDR3 loop is CASSRGTGGLSDYGYTF. CDR3 coding DNA: TGTGCCAGCAGCCGTGGGACAGGGGGTCTCTCAGACTATGGCTACACCTTC. V is TRBV7-9 and J is TRBJ1-2, with 11 nucleotides matching TRBD1. From germline, CDR1 is SEHNR and CDR2 FQNEAQ (reference sequence). The CDR3 length is 17 residues. V dropped 5 bases and J dropped 3; count of bases not matched to a gene: 11. Based on the CDR3 plus reference TRBV7-9 and TRBJ1-2, the full variable domain is DTGVSQNPRHKITKRGQNVTFRCDPISEHNRLYWYRQTLGQGPEFLTYFQNEAQLEKSRLLSDRFSAERPKGSFSTLEIQRTEQGDSAMYLCASSRGTGGLSDYGYTFGSGTRLTVV.

This clonotype is medium-sized (0.01 to 0.1%). V gene TRBV12-3 or TRBV12-4 combines with J gene TRBJ2-3, with 12 positions matching TRBD2. The V gene end was trimmed by 8 bases and the J gene end by 2 bases; junction bases not matched to a gene: 5. There are 15 residues in the CDR3. CDR3 loop: CASVTSGSYTDTQYF. In DNA form, the CDR3 reads TGTGCCAGCGTGACTAGCGGGAGTTACACAGATACGCAGTATTTT.

Within the sample, this clonotype is medium-sized. V usage is TRBV30 and J usage is TRBJ2-1; D might be TRBD2 (5 bases). The CDR3 extends over 12 amino acids. The germline V gene has CDR1 GTSNPN and CDR2 SVGIG (reference sequence). V was cut by 3 bases and J by 9 bases, with 12 bases left in between. The CDR3 loop is CAWSPDSPEQFF. In nucleotides, the CDR3 is TGTGCCTGGAGCCCGGACTCACCTGAGCAGTTCTTC.